This TCR beta chain was sequenced in a study of T cell changes during pregnancy in multiple sclerosis (dated 2019 in TCRdb). For the study in its entirety: In women with multiple sclerosis, the researchers looked at how the T cell repertoire shifted as pregnancy progressed.

The CDR3 starts with the cysteine, ends with the phenylalanine, and has 18 residues. Just CDR3 DNA is preserved here, 54 bases in frame from base 1. The germline V end is reduced by 0 bases and the J end by 3 bases; junction bases left unmatched: 14. The germline V gene supplies CDR1 SGHTS and CDR2 YDEGEE. The library was built by means of the immunoSEQ multiplex PCR assay. TCRdb provides this immuneACCESS table in a form limited to in-frame rearrangements. Some clones are lacking; in checked studies, under half of them reflect an unresolved V gene, and why the rest are absent is not known. The sample contains around 60,000 clones, around 90% of them found a single time. In total, the top ten clones hold around 0.5% of the sample. As regards this clone: Its recognized antigen is unknown. No base qualities exist here, and no much larger clone lies one base off it.

The sequences come from CD4+ T cells from peripheral blood mononuclear cells, collected after pregnancy. This clonotype was sampled from a female donor in good health, enrolled as a control in a pregnancy study. The V and J genes are TRBV5-8 and TRBJ2-7, with 8 junctional bases fitting TRBD2. This receptor carries the CDR3 CASSLDPRGAPIVYEQYF. The DNA reads TGTGCCAGCAGCTTGGATCCGCGGGGGGCCCCAATTGTCTACGAGCAGTACTTC.